This T cell receptor (beta chain) comes out of a study of blood T cell repertoires in COVID-19. Background on the study: Sites in the United States, Italy and Spain provided acute and convalescent COVID-19 samples.

CDR3 size: 14 residues. V shed 5 bases and J 7 bases; nucleotides not matched to a gene: 7. Germline lookup yields CDR1 MDHEN and CDR2 SYDVKM. This study enrolled people aged roughly 18 to 89 from under 25 US geographic areas. Assay used: immunoSEQ multiplex PCR; TCRdb lists only in-frame clones, some missing. The sample lists some 200,000 clones; 80% to 90% were seen once. The chain carries TRBV28 and TRBJ1-5; TRBD1 aligns across 8 bases. This receptor was taken from a woman aged 18-35 years in a cohort exposed to, infected with or recovered from COVID-19 (not recorded which). The material sequenced was PBMCs or T cells enriched from blood (not recorded which). The CDR3 loop is CASSTGGMEQPQHF. The CDR3 DNA is TGTGCCAGCAGTACAGGGGGAATGGAACAGCCCCAGCATTTT.